These T cell receptor beta chains were read from a single sample in a study of shared clonotypes between healthy human individuals. Sequenced by immunoSEQ multiplex PCR; TCRdb stores in-frame clones only, minus some. The sample lists hundreds of thousands of clones, 85% to 95% occurring once. Source material: naive CD8+ T cells sorted from blood. These receptors all stem from a woman aged 25 to 39 in good health. The CDR3 runs from the conserved cysteine through the conserved F or W. Rows may omit the clone size; those that give it use once, few, many or a size class.

clone size	V gene	J gene	CDR3 protein
.	TRBV4-1	TRBJ2-7	CASSLRAGVHEQYF
.	TRBV7-9	TRBJ1-5	CASSLASMAQHF
once	TRBV2	TRBJ2-4	CASSEGRTTKNIQYF
.	TRBV27	TRBJ2-7	CASSHRVTSYEQYF
.	TRBV27	TRBJ2-7	CASSTGLAGEQYF
few	TRBV11-2	TRBJ2-7	CASSLGVHEQYF
once	TRBV30	TRBJ2-7	CACKTSAYEQYF
.	TRBV27	TRBJ2-7	CASSFNGAYEQYF
.	TRBV27	TRBJ2-7	CASSVGTPEVDEQYF
.	TRBV28	TRBJ2-1	CASSFWAGEYNEQFF
.	TRBV19	TRBJ2-1	CASSIVQSSYNEQFF
.	TRBV27	TRBJ1-4	CASSLRGISTNEKLFF
.	TRBV4-2	TRBJ2-1	CASSQVAGEYNEQFF
.	TRBV19	TRBJ1-1	CASSIPSRPAGAFF
.	TRBV9	TRBJ2-7	CASNSGSWSYEQYF
.	TRBV7-9	TRBJ2-1	CASTGTALPGEQFF
.	TRBV2	TRBJ2-7	CASSELPGPAEQYF
few	TRBV2	TRBJ2-7	CASKGTSGTYEQYF
.	TRBV2	TRBJ2-2	CASRPAAENTGELFF
.	TRBV4-1	TRBJ2-5	CASSGREHEGETQYF
.	TRBV5-6	TRBJ1-2	CASSLKTASNYGYTF
.	TRBV27	TRBJ2-5	CASTTTGSQETQYF
.	TRBV7-9	TRBJ1-4	CASSSSVRREKLFF
.	TRBV5-6	TRBJ2-7	CASSFKLSGNYEQYF
once	TRBV9	TRBJ2-3	CASSVVSGSDTQYF
once	TRBV7-9	TRBJ2-1	CASSTSGRESYNEQFF
.	TRBV7-9	TRBJ2-1	CASSLAGGSMGEQFF
.	TRBV13	TRBJ1-2	CASSPSLGQENYGYTF
.	TRBV7-9	TRBJ2-7	CASSGTRDPGYEQYF